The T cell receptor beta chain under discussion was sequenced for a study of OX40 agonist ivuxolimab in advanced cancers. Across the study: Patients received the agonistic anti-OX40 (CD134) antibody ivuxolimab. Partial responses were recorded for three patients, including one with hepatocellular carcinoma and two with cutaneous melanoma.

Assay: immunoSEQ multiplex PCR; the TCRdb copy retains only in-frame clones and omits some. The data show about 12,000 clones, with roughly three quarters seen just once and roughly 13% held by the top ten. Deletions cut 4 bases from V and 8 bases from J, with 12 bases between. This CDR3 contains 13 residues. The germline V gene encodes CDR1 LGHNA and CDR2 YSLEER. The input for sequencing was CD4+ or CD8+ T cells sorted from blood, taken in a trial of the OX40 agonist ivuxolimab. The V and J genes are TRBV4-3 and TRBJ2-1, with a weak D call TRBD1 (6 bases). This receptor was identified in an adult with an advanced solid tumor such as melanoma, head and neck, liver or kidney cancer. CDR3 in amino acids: CASSPDSDYEQFF. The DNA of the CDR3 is TGCGCCAGCAGCCCGGACAGTGACTATGAGCAGTTCTTC.